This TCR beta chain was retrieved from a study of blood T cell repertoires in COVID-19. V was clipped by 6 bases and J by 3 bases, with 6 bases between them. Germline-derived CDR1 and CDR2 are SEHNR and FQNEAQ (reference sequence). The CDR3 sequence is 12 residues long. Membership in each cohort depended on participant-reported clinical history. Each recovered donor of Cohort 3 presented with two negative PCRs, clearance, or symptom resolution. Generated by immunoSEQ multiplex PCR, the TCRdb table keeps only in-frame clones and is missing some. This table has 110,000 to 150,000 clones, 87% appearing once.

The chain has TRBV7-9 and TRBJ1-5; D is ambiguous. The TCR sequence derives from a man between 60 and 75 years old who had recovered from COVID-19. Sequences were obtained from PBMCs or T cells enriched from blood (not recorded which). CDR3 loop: CASSPDNQPQHF. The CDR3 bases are TGTGCCAGCAGTCCAGACAATCAGCCCCAGCATTTT.